The rows below give T cell receptor beta chains drawn from one sample of a study of OX40 agonist ivuxolimab in advanced cancers. Profiling relied on immunoSEQ multiplex PCR, and the TCRdb table lists in-frame clones only, not all of them. The sample gives about 59,000 clones, around 93% of which show up once; 15% to 20% is in the top ten. Sequenced here: CD4+ or CD8+ T cells sorted from blood, sampled in a trial of the OX40 agonist ivuxolimab. These receptors all come from an adult with an advanced solid tumor such as melanoma, head and neck, liver or kidney cancer. The CDR3 runs from the conserved cysteine through the conserved F or W. A D gene is named only where the DNA matches it firmly. Size values are once, few and many counts, or a class for expanded clones, and some rows have none.

j_call v_call d_call clone_size cdr3_nt cdr3_aa
TRBJ2-1 TRBV28 NA once TGTGCCAGCAGCGCCCCTCAGGCCAGCGATTACAATGAGCAGTTCTTC CASSAPQASDYNEQFF
TRBJ1-2 TRBV27 TRBD1 NA TGTGCCAGCAGTTCGCGTACAGGGGACTATGGCTACACCTTC CASSSRTGDYGYTF
TRBJ2-2 TRBV27 NA NA TGTGCCAGCAGCCTGGGACACAACACCGGGGAGCTGTTTTTT CASSLGHNTGELFF
TRBJ2-1 TRBV7-8 TRBD2 once TGTGCCAGCAGCTTGGGGACTAGCGGGAGGCAGGAGCAGTTCTTC CASSLGTSGRQEQFF
TRBJ2-7 TRBV19 TRBD2 NA TGTGCCAGTAGTATCTTCCTAGCGGGTGGAACCTACGAGCAGTACTTC CASSIFLAGGTYEQYF
TRBJ2-1 TRBV7-9 NA NA TGTGCCAGCAGCTTAGCGCAGGGAATTGGTTACAATGAGCAGTTCTTC CASSLAQGIGYNEQFF
TRBJ2-7 TRBV5-6 TRBD2 NA TGTGCCAGCAGCTCTAGCGGGAGGGTGTACGAGCAGTACTTC CASSSSGRVYEQYF
TRBJ2-3 TRBV11-3 TRBD2 NA TGTGCCAGCAGCTTGCAGGGAGGGGTCGGGGGCACAGATACGCAGTATTTT CASSLQGGVGGTDTQYF
TRBJ2-2 TRBV10-2 NA NA TGCGCCAGCAGTGTCGCGAGCGACGGGGAGCTGTTTTTT CASSVASDGELFF
TRBJ1-2 TRBV7-9 NA NA TGTGCCAGCAGCTTAGGGACTGCGAACTATGGCTACACCTTC CASSLGTANYGYTF
TRBJ2-7 TRBV10-2 NA once TGCGCCAGCCGGGGGCTGACCTACGAGCAGTACTTC CASRGLTYEQYF
TRBJ1-4 TRBV29-1 NA NA TGCAGCGTTGAAGCGGGGGGAGACGAAAAACTGTTTTTT CSVEAGGDEKLFF
TRBJ2-7 TRBV28 TRBD1 NA TGTGCCAGCAGTTTCCCGAGAACAGGGGGTTCCTACGAGCAGTACTTC CASSFPRTGGSYEQYF
TRBJ2-7 TRBV30 TRBD2 NA TGTGCCTGGAGAGGGGGGACTAGCGGGACCCACGAGCAGTACTTC CAWRGGTSGTHEQYF
TRBJ2-3 TRBV7-6 NA once TGTGCCAGCAGCTTAGCCGGGGGCGCGGATACGCAGTATTTT CASSLAGGADTQYF
TRBJ2-7 TRBV4-1 NA NA TGCGCCAGCAGCCAAGAGGTGGCGGGGAGCTCCTACGAGCAGTACTTC CASSQEVAGSSYEQYF
TRBJ2-1 TRBV9 TRBD2 NA TGTGCCAGCAGCCCAACTGTGGGACTAGCTTACAATGAGCAGTTCTTC CASSPTVGLAYNEQFF
TRBJ1-3 TRBV5-4 TRBD1 NA TGTGCCAGCAGCCTGCTCCGGACAGGGGCGAGAAACACCATATATTTT CASSLLRTGARNTIYF
TRBJ2-7 TRBV5-1 TRBD1 NA TGCGCCAGCAGCAGGGACAGGGGATCCTACGAGCAGTACTTC CASSRDRGSYEQYF
TRBJ2-1 TRBV7-9 TRBD1 once TGTGCCAGCAGCTCAAGGGGGCTTCGGGATGAGCAGTTCTTC CASSSRGLRDEQFF
TRBJ2-1 TRBV15 TRBD2 NA TGTGCCACCAGGGGCGGGAGTTCCTACAATGAGCAGTTCTTC CATRGGSSYNEQFF
TRBJ2-2 TRBV13 NA NA TGTGCCAGCAGCCCCCTCGTCCAGGTTAACGGGGAGCTGTTTTTT CASSPLVQVNGELFF
TRBJ2-2 TRBV9 NA NA TGTGCCAGCAGCGCCAGGGCGGGCGGTAGCACCGGGGAGCTGTTTTTT CASSARAGGSTGELFF
TRBJ2-3 TRBV7-2 TRBD2 NA TGTGCCAGCAGCGACGGACTAGCGGGAAGCACAGATACGCAGTATTTT CASSDGLAGSTDTQYF